This T cell receptor beta chain was captured in a study of graft-versus-host responses after intestinal transplantation. Study outcomes and limitations: Some GvH clones appeared in ileal mucosa or blood before recipient bone marrow. After transplant, early declines in HvG clones were associated with peak levels of circulating GvH clones.

TCRdb's copy holds only in-frame clones and misses some; the assay was immunoSEQ multiplex PCR. In the table there are more than 80,000 clones, 88% of which are singletons. Per germline, CDR1 SGDLS and CDR2 YYNGEE. This CDR3 contains 13 residues. Losses at the gene ends were 4 bases for V and 4 bases for J; bases not matched to a gene: 4. A remark on this clone: Its antigen is currently unknown.

This receptor was taken from a human donor who was the organ donor for an intestinal transplant. The V gene is TRBV9, the J gene TRBJ1-2, with TRBD1 matching over 7 bases. The source was unstimulated CD4+ T cells sorted from spleen or lymph node cells, collected before transplant. The CDR3 DNA is TGTGCCAGCAGCCCGGGACAGACCTATGGCTACACCTTC. Its protein is CASSPGQTYGYTF.